Only a few counts were recorded for the clone carrying this TCR beta chain. Its specificity is not known. PCR employed 60 Vbeta and 13 Jbeta primers. Sequencing used immunoSEQ multiplex PCR; TCRdb keeps in-frame clones, though not all of them. The table has some 180,000 clones, about 78% seen once. This sample was taken from a study of cytomegalovirus exposure and HLA in healthy donors. Study-level information: There were fewer than 500 genotyped donors. Of these, 81% fell in the genetic ancestry cluster associated with self-reported Caucasian donors.

Study-level findings and limits: A later analysis reportedly found that, within productive TCRs, an Asian-associated ancestry cluster had fewer N-insertions than the mean observed across the roughly 700 donors.

CDR1 ENHRY and CDR2 SYGVKD come from the germline V gene. V dropped 7 bases and J dropped 0 bases, with 9 bases sitting between them. The CDR3 loop spans 13 amino acids. This receptor was taken from a woman aged 25 to 45 in good health and CMV-seronegative. The chain has TRBV10-3 and TRBJ1-2, with D possibly being TRBD1 (5 bases). The sequencing input was PBMCs. The CDR3 DNA sequence: TGTGCCATCACGGGGGATCCTAACTATGGCTACACCTTC. It codes for CAITGDPNYGYTF.